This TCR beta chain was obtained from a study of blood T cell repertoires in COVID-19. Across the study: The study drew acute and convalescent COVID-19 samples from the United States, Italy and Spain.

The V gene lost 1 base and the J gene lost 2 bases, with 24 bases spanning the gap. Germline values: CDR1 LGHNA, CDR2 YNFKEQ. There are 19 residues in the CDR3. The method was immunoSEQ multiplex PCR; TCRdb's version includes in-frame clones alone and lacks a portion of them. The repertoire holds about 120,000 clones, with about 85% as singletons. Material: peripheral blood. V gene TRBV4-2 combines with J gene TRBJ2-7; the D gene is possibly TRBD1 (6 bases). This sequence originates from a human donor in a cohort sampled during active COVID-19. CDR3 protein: CASSQALGRGIRDTYEQYF. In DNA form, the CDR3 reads TGTGCCAGCAGCCAAGCCCTAGGCAGGGGAATAAGGGACACCTACGAGCAGTACTTC.